This T cell receptor (beta chain) was sequenced in a study of cytomegalovirus exposure and HLA in healthy donors. Findings and limits, study-wide: According to a subsequent analysis, TCR clusters identified in the first cohort showed a tendency to co-occur across the approximately 130 validation repertoires.

Assay: immunoSEQ multiplex PCR; the TCRdb copy retains only in-frame clones and omits some. Counted here are about 43,000 clones, approximately 90% occurring once; the ten biggest clones make up roughly 5.8%. As regards this clone: Its target is unknown.

CDR1 is LNHDA and CDR2 is SQIVND in the germline V gene (reference sequence). V shed 1 base and J shed 3 bases, with 13 bases lying between them. The CDR3 covers 16 residues. This TCR came from a man aged 18-30 years in good health and CMV-seronegative. The source material was PBMCs. V is TRBV19 and J is TRBJ2-1; perhaps TRBD1 as D (6 bases). The CDR3 loop reads CASSIAAGDNYNEQFF. CDR3 in DNA: TGTGCCAGTAGTATAGCGGCAGGGGACAACTACAATGAGCAGTTCTTC. The full variable domain, its missing parts supplied by reference TRBV19 and TRBJ2-1, is DGGITQSPKYLFRKEGQNVTLSCEQNLNHDAMYWYRQDPGQGLRLIYYSQIVNDFQKGDIAEGYSVSREKKESFPLTVTSAQKNPTAFYLCASSIAAGDNYNEQFFGPGTRLTVL.